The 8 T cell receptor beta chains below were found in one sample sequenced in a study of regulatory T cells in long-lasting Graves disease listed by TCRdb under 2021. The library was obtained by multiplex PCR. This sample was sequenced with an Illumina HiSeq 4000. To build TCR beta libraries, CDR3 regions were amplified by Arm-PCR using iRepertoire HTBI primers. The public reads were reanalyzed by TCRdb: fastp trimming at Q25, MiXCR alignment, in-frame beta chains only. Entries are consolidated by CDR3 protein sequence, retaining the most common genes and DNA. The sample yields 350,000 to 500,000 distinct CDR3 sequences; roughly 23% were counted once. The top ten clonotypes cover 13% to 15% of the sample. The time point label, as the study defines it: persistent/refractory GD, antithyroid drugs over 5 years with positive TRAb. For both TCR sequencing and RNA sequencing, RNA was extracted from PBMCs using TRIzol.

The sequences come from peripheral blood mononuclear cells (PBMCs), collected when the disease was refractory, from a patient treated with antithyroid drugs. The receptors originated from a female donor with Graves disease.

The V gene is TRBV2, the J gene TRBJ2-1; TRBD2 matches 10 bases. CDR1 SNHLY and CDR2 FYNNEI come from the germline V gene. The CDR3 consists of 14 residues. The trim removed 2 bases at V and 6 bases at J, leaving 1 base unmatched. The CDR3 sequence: CASSELAGVNEQFF. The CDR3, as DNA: TGTGCCAGCAGTGAACTAGCGGGAGTCAATGAGCAGTTCTTC.

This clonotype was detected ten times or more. The CDR3 sequence is CSARSVPRAYEQYF. DNA of the CDR3: TGCAGTGCTAGATCGGTTCCGAGGGCCTACGAGCAGTACTTC. The chain has TRBV20-1 and TRBJ2-7, with TRBD2 as a possible D gene (5 bases). This CDR3 comprises 14 residues. CDR1 is DFQATT and CDR2 is SNEGSKA in the germline V gene (reference sequence). The ends were cut back, 2 bases at V and 2 bases at J, with 13 bases in the middle.

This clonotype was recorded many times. The CDR3 is CASRLGGGRVYEQYF. In DNA, the CDR3 is TGTGCCAGCAGGCTGGGCGGGGGGCGCGTATACGAGCAGTACTTC. The chain links TRBV28 to TRBJ2-7; TRBD2 agrees at 8 bases. CDR1 and CDR2 (germline): MDHEN, SYDVKM. The CDR3 runs 15 residues. Trimming took 6 bases from V and 4 from J; bases not matched to a gene: 11.

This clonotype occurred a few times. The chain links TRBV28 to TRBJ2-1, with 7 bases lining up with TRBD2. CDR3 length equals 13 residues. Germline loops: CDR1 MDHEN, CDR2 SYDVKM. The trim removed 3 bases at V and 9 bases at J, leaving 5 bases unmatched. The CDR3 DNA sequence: TGTGCCAGCAGTTTCTCCGGACTAGGTGAGCAGTTCTTC. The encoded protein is CASSFSGLGEQFF.

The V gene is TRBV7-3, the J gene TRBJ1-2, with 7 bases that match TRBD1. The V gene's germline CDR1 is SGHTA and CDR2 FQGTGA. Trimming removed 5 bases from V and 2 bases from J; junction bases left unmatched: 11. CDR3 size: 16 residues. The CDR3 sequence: CASSPNAGTVNYGYTF. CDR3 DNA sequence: TGTGCCAGCAGCCCAAACGCCGGGACAGTAAACTATGGCTACACCTTC.

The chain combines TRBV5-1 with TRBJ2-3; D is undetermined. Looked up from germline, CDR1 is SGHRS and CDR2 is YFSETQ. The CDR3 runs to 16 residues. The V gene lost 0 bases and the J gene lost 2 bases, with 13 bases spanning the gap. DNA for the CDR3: TGCGCCAGCAGCTTGGCGGTGGATATCAACACAGATACGCAGTATTTT. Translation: CASSLAVDINTDTQYF.

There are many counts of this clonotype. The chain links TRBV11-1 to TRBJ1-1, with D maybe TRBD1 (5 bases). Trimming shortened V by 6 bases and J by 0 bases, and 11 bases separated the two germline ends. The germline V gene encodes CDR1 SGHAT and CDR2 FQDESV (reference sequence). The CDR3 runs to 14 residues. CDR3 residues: CASRLGPLNTEAFF. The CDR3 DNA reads TGTGCCAGCAGATTGGGGCCCCTGAACACTGAAGCTTTCTTT.

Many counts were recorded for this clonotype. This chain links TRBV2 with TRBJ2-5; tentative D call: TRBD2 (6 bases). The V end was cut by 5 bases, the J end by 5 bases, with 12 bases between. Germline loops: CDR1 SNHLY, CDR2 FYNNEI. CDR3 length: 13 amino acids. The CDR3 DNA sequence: TGTGCCAGCAGTCTGTTAAGCGGGGAGACCCAGTACTTC. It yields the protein CASSLLSGETQYF. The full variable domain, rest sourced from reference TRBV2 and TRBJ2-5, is EPEVTQTPSHQVTQMGQEVILRCVPISNHLYFYWYRQILGQKVEFLVSFYNNEISEKSEIFDDQFSVERPDGSNFTLKIRSTKLEDSAMYFCASSLLSGETQYFGPGTRLLVL.